These 21 T cell receptor beta chains originate from one sample sequenced in a study of shared clonotypes between healthy human individuals. Only in-frame clones appear in the TCRdb table, and some are missing; sequencing was by immunoSEQ multiplex PCR. The repertoire holds some 95,000 clones, with 67% as singletons. Sequenced input: memory CD8+ T cells sorted from blood. As to subset: CD45RO+ cells pooled with CCR7-negative TemRA cells. The origin of the receptors is a man in his thirties or forties in good health.

This chain uses TRBV27 with TRBJ2-5; D gene ambiguous. The CDR3 contains 13 residues. V gave up 3 bases and J gave up 4 bases, with 9 bases separating them. Germline CDR1 reads MNHEY; CDR2 reads SMNVEV (reference sequence). The DNA for the CDR3 is TGTGCCAGCAGTTTGGGCAGGCGAGAGACCCAGTACTTC. This gives the protein CASSLGRRETQYF.

This clone has only one observation. This chain uses TRBV7-9 with TRBJ1-1, with 9 positions matching TRBD1. This CDR3 comprises 14 residues. V was clipped by 7 bases and J by 5 bases; unmatched bases: 8. CDR1 and CDR2 (germline): SEHNR, FQNEAQ (reference sequence). The CDR3 nucleotides read TGTGCCAGCATCAAACAGGGGGCCGGGACTGAAGCTTTCTTT. Its protein product is CASIKQGAGTEAFF.

The chain has TRBV15 and TRBJ2-1; TRBD2 matches at 8 bases. Germline V CDR1 and CDR2: LNHNV, YYDKDF (reference sequence). V shed 0 bases and J 4 bases; nucleotides not matched to a gene: 2. This CDR3 region has 15 residues. The CDR3 DNA reads TGTGCCACCAGCAGAGACGGGAGGGATTACAATGAGCAGTTCTTC. Amino acids: CATSRDGRDYNEQFF.

Comments on this clone: The junction departs from the called germline gene at one end, perhaps through a read error. The genes are TRBV5-6 and TRBJ2-7, with D hard to call. The CDR3 consists of 13 residues. The germline V gene has CDR1 SGHDT and CDR2 YYEEEE. The CDR3 nucleotides are TGTGCCAGCAGCTTGGAGGGTATCGCAGCCCAGGACTTC. Residues: CASSLEGIAAQDF.

V and J are TRBV27 and TRBJ2-1; TRBD1 aligns across 8 bases. Losses at the gene ends were 2 bases for V and 5 bases for J; bases not matched to a gene: 5. The CDR3 sequence is 15 residues long. Germline-derived CDR1 and CDR2 are MNHEY and SMNVEV (reference sequence). The CDR3 coding sequence is TGTGCCAGCAGTTTACAGGGACAGGTTGACAATGAGCAGTTCTTC. Translation: CASSLQGQVDNEQFF.

This clone showed up just a few times. The chain's CDR3 is CSGLAGTTDTQYF. CDR3 coding DNA: TGCAGCGGGCTAGCGGGAACCACAGATACGCAGTATTTT. The genes are TRBV29-1 and TRBJ2-3; 9 bases fit TRBD2. Trimming at V came to 7 bases and at J to 2 bases, leaving 4 bases not matched to a gene. In germline, CDR1 is SQVTM, CDR2 ANQGSEA. The CDR3 consists of 13 residues.

A single count supports this clone. Other DNA sequences within the sample encode an identical CDR3. This rearrangement joins TRBV11-2 to TRBJ2-1; a weak D match, TRBD2 (6 bases). Germline V CDR1 and CDR2: SGHAT, FQNNGV. Between the trimmed V and J ends, which lost 1 base and 8 bases, there was a span of 6 bases. The length of the CDR3 is 12 residues. The CDR3 spells CASSLGGDEQFF. CDR3 DNA sequence: TGTGCCAGCAGCTTAGGCGGGGATGAGCAGTTCTTC.

This chain links TRBV28 with TRBJ2-2; D call uncertain. The CDR3 extends over 12 amino acids. From germline, CDR1 is MDHEN and CDR2 SYDVKM. V was shortened by 2 bases and J by 7 bases, with 5 bases between the two germline ends. The CDR3 is CASSLTGGELFF. CDR3 DNA sequence: TGTGCCAGCAGTTTAACCGGCGGGGAGCTGTTTTTT.

CDR3 nucleotides: TGTGCCAGCACCGGTGAACCTCCAGCTTGGGATGAGCAGTTCTTC. As protein: CASTGEPPAWDEQFF. This chain uses TRBV7-9 with TRBJ2-1; D remains unclear. Germline V gene sequence: CDR1 SEHNR, CDR2 FQNEAQ (reference sequence). V was clipped by 7 bases and J by 8 bases, with 21 bases between them. CDR3 length equals 15 residues. Filled out from reference TRBV7-9 and TRBJ2-1, the complete variable domain reads DTGVSQNPRHKITKRGQNVTFRCDPISEHNRLYWYRQTLGQGPEFLTYFQNEAQLEKSRLLSDRFSAERPKGSFSTLEIQRTEQGDSAMYLCASTGEPPAWDEQFFGPGTRLTVL.

The rearrangement uses TRBV4-2 and TRBJ2-1, with D tentatively TRBD1 or TRBD2 (5 bases each). Looked up from germline, CDR1 is LGHNA and CDR2 is YNFKEQ. V shed 2 bases and J shed 8 bases, with 16 bases lying between them. This CDR3 comprises 15 residues. The CDR3 loop is CASSQQGEQLDEQFF. The CDR3 nucleotides read TGTGCCAGCAGCCAACAAGGGGAGCAACTCGATGAGCAGTTCTTC.

In DNA form, the CDR3 reads TGTGCCACCAGCAGAGGACTAGCGGGGACAGATACGCAGTATTTT. Translation gives CATSRGLAGTDTQYF. The gene calls are TRBV15 and TRBJ2-3; 11 bases are a match to TRBD2. The ends lost 1 base at V and 3 bases at J; junction bases unmatched: 0. Germline V gene sequence: CDR1 LNHNV, CDR2 YYDKDF (reference sequence). CDR3 size: 15 residues.

The rearrangement links TRBV7-9 to TRBJ1-3; weak D call: TRBD1 (5 bases). Germline lookup yields CDR1 SEHNR and CDR2 FQNEAQ (reference sequence). CDR3 length: 17 amino acids. V shed 4 bases and J shed 2 bases, with 18 bases lying between them. DNA of the CDR3: TGTGCCAGCAGCTACCAAAAGGGGTCACCTCCTGGAAACACCATATATTTT. Its translation: CASSYQKGSPPGNTIYF.

This clone was recorded many times. This sequence joins TRBV6-4 and TRBJ2-3; no firm D call. V gave up 5 bases and J gave up 2 bases, with 8 bases separating them. CDR1 and CDR2 (germline): MRHNA, SNTAGT. The CDR3 spans 13 residues. Here the CDR3 DNA reads TGTGCCAGCAGTCTCTCCCCCACAGATACGCAGTATTTT. Translation gives CASSLSPTDTQYF.

V gene TRBV7-8 combines with J gene TRBJ2-4; 11 nucleotides line up with TRBD2. There are 20 residues in the CDR3. J was trimmed by 8 bases and V by 5 bases; bases with no gene match: 23. Germline CDR1 reads SGHVS; CDR2 reads FQNEAQ. CDR3 bases: TGTGCCAGCAGCCTAGGGCGACTAGCGGGAAAACGTGAGGGGATGTACATTCAGTACTTC. Residues: CASSLGRLAGKREGMYIQYF.

The chain carries TRBV18 and TRBJ2-4; D remains ambiguous. The germline V gene encodes CDR1 KGHSH and CDR2 LQKENI. Trimming stripped 6 bases from V and 0 bases from J, with 12 bases between. CDR3 size: 15 residues. The CDR3 here is CASSPTGLAKNIQYF. The CDR3 DNA sequence: TGTGCCAGCTCCCCAACCGGGTTAGCCAAAAACATTCAGTACTTC.

V is TRBV30 and J is TRBJ2-1; 8 bases agree with TRBD2. The CDR3 runs 14 residues. V shed 2 bases, J shed 8 bases, and the junction held 8 bases outside the gene matches. CDR1 GTSNPN and CDR2 SVGIG come from the germline V gene (reference sequence). The CDR3 loop reads CAWSLSGSMDEQFF. Written as DNA, the CDR3 is TGTGCCTGGAGTCTCAGCGGGAGTATGGATGAGCAGTTCTTC.

This clone was detected a few times. This chain links TRBV27 with TRBJ2-7, with D possibly being TRBD1 (6 bases). Germline V gene sequence: CDR1 MNHEY, CDR2 SMNVEV (reference sequence). The ends were cut back, 4 bases at V and 3 bases at J, with 10 bases in the middle. The CDR3 sequence is 13 residues long. CDR3 in DNA: TGTGCCAGCAGTTCAGGGGATAGCTACGAGCAGTACTTC. Translating it yields CASSSGDSYEQYF.

The chain has TRBV5-5 and TRBJ2-7; possibly TRBD1 for D (5 bases). The germline V gene encodes CDR1 SGHKS and CDR2 YYEKEE (reference sequence). V shed 2 bases and J shed 3 bases, with 6 bases lying between them. The CDR3 sequence is 12 residues long. The CDR3 nucleotides are TGTGCCAGCAGCTTTGACAGCTACGAGCAGTACTTC. Translating it yields CASSFDSYEQYF.

Many counts were recorded for this clone. The gene calls are TRBV7-9 and TRBJ2-4, with D possibly TRBD1 on 6 matching bases. CDR3 length equals 16 residues. CDR1 is SEHNR and CDR2 is FQNEAQ in the germline V gene (reference sequence). Trimming took 0 bases from V and 6 from J, leaving 15 bases between them. The CDR3 DNA reads as TGTGCCAGCAGCTTAGCGGTTGGGGGCGCTAGAAACATTCAGTACTTC. It translates to CASSLAVGGARNIQYF. The full variable domain, in which reference TRBV7-9 and TRBJ2-4 provide the parts outside the CDR3, is DTGVSQNPRHKITKRGQNVTFRCDPISEHNRLYWYRQTLGQGPEFLTYFQNEAQLEKSRLLSDRFSAERPKGSFSTLEIQRTEQGDSAMYLCASSLAVGGARNIQYFGAGTRLSVL.

The chain joins TRBV9 to TRBJ2-7; D unresolved. The CDR3 has 16 residues. The V and J ends lost 4 bases and 4 bases respectively, with 21 bases between them. Germline V gene sequence: CDR1 SGDLS, CDR2 YYNGEE. The CDR3 spells CASSPPMGREQYEQYF. The CDR3 DNA follows: TGTGCCAGCAGCCCCCCGATGGGTAGGGAACAATACGAGCAGTACTTC.

This clone was observed a few times. The J gene is TRBJ2-1, the V gene TRBV6-4; 10 nucleotides line up with TRBD1. This CDR3 contains 15 residues. J was trimmed by 5 bases and V by 6 bases; bases with no gene match: 7. CDR1 and CDR2 from the germline V gene are MRHNA and SNTAGT. In nucleotides, the CDR3 is TGTGCCAGCAGCGAAACGGGACAGGGGCACAATGAGCAGTTCTTC. Translated: CASSETGQGHNEQFF.